A selection of T cell receptor beta chains follows, all from one sample in a study of shared clonotypes between healthy human individuals. Method: immunoSEQ multiplex PCR; TCRdb's copy keeps in-frame clones and lacks some. The data hold 110,000 or so clones, with under 70% observed a single time. The sample was memory CD8+ T cells sorted from blood. These receptors were collected from a woman in her thirties in good health. CDR3s include the opening cysteine and the closing phenylalanine or tryptophan. The D gene is left open where the match is weak. A row's size may be missing; if present it is once, few, many or a size class.

V gene: TRBV15
D gene: .
clone size: .
J gene: TRBJ2-6
CDR3 DNA: TGTGCCACCAGCAGGGCTTCGCAGTCCCCCTCTGGGGCCAACGTCCTGACTTTC
CDR3 protein: CATSRASQSPSGANVLTF

V gene: TRBV9
D gene: TRBD2
clone size: .
J gene: TRBJ2-7
CDR3 DNA: TGTGCCAGCAGCGATAGCGGGAGTGGCGAGCAGTACTTC
CDR3 protein: CASSDSGSGEQYF

V gene: TRBV29-1
D gene: .
clone size: .
J gene: TRBJ2-6
CDR3 DNA: TGCAGCGTTGAAGAGGATCCTGTTATTGTTGGGGCCAACGTCCTGACTTTC
CDR3 protein: CSVEEDPVIVGANVLTF

V gene: TRBV20-1
D gene: .
clone size: .
J gene: TRBJ2-1
CDR3 DNA: TGCAGTGCTAGGGTCCCCCGGGAGCAGTTCTTC
CDR3 protein: CSARVPREQFF

V gene: TRBV5-1
D gene: .
clone size: .
J gene: TRBJ2-3
CDR3 DNA: TGCGCCAGCAGCTTGATGGATACGCAGTATTTT
CDR3 protein: CASSLMDTQYF

V gene: TRBV4-1
D gene: .
clone size: .
J gene: TRBJ2-7
CDR3 DNA: TGCGCCAGCAGCCAAGAATTAGGTACCGGGGGGCCCTACGAGCAGTACTTC
CDR3 protein: CASSQELGTGGPYEQYF

V gene: TRBV2
D gene: .
clone size: .
J gene: TRBJ2-7
CDR3 DNA: TGTGCCAGCAGCGCGGGCTCCTACGAGCAGTACTTC
CDR3 protein: CASSAGSYEQYF

V gene: TRBV29-1
D gene: .
clone size: .
J gene: TRBJ2-1
CDR3 DNA: TGCAGCCCTCCCGATTATTCCTCCTACAATGAGCAGTTCTTC
CDR3 protein: CSPPDYSSYNEQFF

V gene: TRBV18
D gene: .
clone size: few
J gene: TRBJ2-7
CDR3 DNA: TGTGCCAGCTCACCACCGAAGACACAAGAGCAGTACTTC
CDR3 protein: CASSPPKTQEQYF

V gene: TRBV7-9
D gene: .
clone size: .
J gene: TRBJ1-5
CDR3 DNA: TGTGCCAGCAGCGTAAGCAATCAGCCCCAGCATTTT
CDR3 protein: CASSVSNQPQHF

V gene: TRBV6-1
D gene: .
clone size: .
J gene: TRBJ2-7
CDR3 DNA: TGTGCCAGCAGGAGTCTCCCCCCGGGCTCCTACGAGCAGTACTTC
CDR3 protein: CASRSLPPGSYEQYF

V gene: TRBV25-1
D gene: TRBD1
clone size: .
J gene: TRBJ2-7
CDR3 DNA: TGTGCCAGCAGCCTTTCCGTTGACAGGGGACACGAGCAGTACTTC
CDR3 protein: CASSLSVDRGHEQYF

V gene: TRBV6-4
D gene: .
clone size: many
J gene: TRBJ2-2
CDR3 DNA: TGTGCCAGCAGTGAGACAAACACCGGGGAGCTGTTTTTT
CDR3 protein: CASSETNTGELFF

V gene: TRBV6-5
D gene: .
clone size: .
J gene: TRBJ2-1
CDR3 DNA: TGTGCCAGCGGAGCTTACTACAATGAGCAGTTCTTC
CDR3 protein: CASGAYYNEQFF

V gene: TRBV2
D gene: .
clone size: once
J gene: TRBJ2-7
CDR3 DNA: TGTGCCAGCAGGCAGCGCGTAGCGGACGAGCAGTACTTC
CDR3 protein: CASRQRVADEQYF

V gene: TRBV6-4
D gene: .
clone size: .
J gene: TRBJ2-7
CDR3 DNA: TGTGCCAGCAGGGACAGCTTCTACGAGCAGTACTTC
CDR3 protein: CASRDSFYEQYF